This record covers a single TCR beta chain. The data belong to a study of blood T cell repertoires in COVID-19. Data came from immunoSEQ multiplex PCR; TCRdb stores just in-frame clones and leaves some out. Here the sample spans under 85,000 clones, 70% to 90% being singletons. The sequence was obtained from a middle-aged man with COVID-19, enrolled during active disease. Source material: peripheral blood.

CDR3 residues: CASSPRDTQYF. CDR3 DNA sequence: TGTGCCAGCAGTCCTAGAGATACGCAGTATTTT. The chain combines TRBV12-3 or TRBV12-4 with TRBJ2-3; D is uncertain. The CDR3 runs to 11 residues. V was trimmed by 5 bases and J by 5 bases, leaving 5 bases between them.